Listed here is a single T cell receptor beta chain. Its antigen remains unidentified. CDR1 and CDR2 (germline): SGHRS, YFSETQ. V trimming: 4 bases; J trimming: 10 bases; junction bases outside the gene matches: 5. The CDR3 has 15 amino acids. The data were taken from a study of blood T cells in healthy people across ages. Through a sample-barcoded 5' primer and a J-beta primer mix, a second PCR was run for about 6 to 11 cycles. Samples each returned at least 3 million CDR3-containing paired-end reads. TCRdb itself ran the 5' RACE reads through MiXCR, one entry per CDR3 protein. The sample holds 1.5 million to 2 million distinct CDR3 sequences, about 28% seen once. Every donor provided approximately 10 milliliters of peripheral blood. Study results and caveats: TCR beta diversity per million T cells fell roughly linearly with age.

The material sequenced was blood. This chain joins TRBV5-1 and TRBJ2-1, with 16 bases aligning to TRBD2. The receptor was isolated from a woman aged 25 to 39 in good health. CDR3 amino acids: CASSPGLAGGQEQFF. The CDR3 DNA reads TGCGCCAGCAGCCCGGGACTAGCGGGGGGGCAGGAGCAGTTCTTC.